This TCR beta chain is drawn from a study of blood T cell repertoires in COVID-19. Study overall: For recovered donors of Cohort 3, there were two negative PCRs, clearance, or symptom resolution. From T cells, B-cell-depleted T cells, or PBMCs came the material, which was cDNA or gDNA.

Participant reports of clinical history set cohort assignment. Per the study methods: Amplification of reference gene primers was used by the study to estimate nucleated cell counts. Clones were sequenced by immunoSEQ multiplex PCR, and TCRdb holds only the in-frame ones, with some missing. V and J calls and clone size are as listed in that table; D and trimming were resolved from the DNA. The sample shows 150,000 to 200,000 clones, 70% to 80% of them seen only once. Germline V gene data show CDR1 as MNHEY and CDR2 as SVGAGI. The CDR3 sequence is 12 residues long. V was pared by 6 bases and J by 7 bases, with 10 bases between.

The rearrangement joins TRBV6-5 to TRBJ2-1; D unclear. The sequencing sample was made of PBMCs or T cells enriched from blood (not recorded which). This TCR was recovered from a woman aged 65 to 85 in a cohort exposed to, infected with or recovered from COVID-19 (not recorded which). Here the CDR3 reads CASRLLLNEQFF. CDR3 DNA sequence: TGTGCCAGCAGACTTCTACTTAATGAGCAGTTCTTC.